The rows below give T cell receptor beta chains drawn from one sample of a study of graft-versus-host responses after intestinal transplantation. The assay was immunoSEQ multiplex PCR, and TCRdb's table has in-frame clones only and misses some. The sample shows over 100,000 clones, 85% to 95% of them seen only once. Their target antigens are unknown. The starting material was unstimulated CD8+ T cells sorted from spleen or lymph node cells, obtained before transplant. The receptors were sampled from a human donor who was the organ donor for an intestinal transplant. CDR3s include the opening cysteine and the closing phenylalanine or tryptophan. A D gene is named only where the DNA matches it firmly. Some rows mark clone size as missing; the rest say once, few, many or name a class of expanded clone.

V,J,size,D,DNA,CDR3
TRBV30,TRBJ2-7,.,.,TGTGCCTGGGGGGACGGTAGCTCCTACGAGCAGTACTTC,CAWGDGSSYEQYF
TRBV4-1,TRBJ2-3,.,TRBD2,TGCGCCAGCAGCGACCAGACTAGCGGGCGTACAGATACGCAGTATTTT,CASSDQTSGRTDTQYF
TRBV6-5,TRBJ2-7,few,.,TGTGCCAGCAGTTTGGCCAGGGGTGTCCACGAGCAGTACTTC,CASSLARGVHEQYF
TRBV9,TRBJ2-1,.,.,TGTGCCAGCAGCGTAACCCCCGAAACGGCAGGGCGAGAGCAGTTCTTC,CASSVTPETAGREQFF
TRBV7-9,TRBJ1-1,.,.,TGTGCCAGCAGCTTAGTATCCAGGGTGAACACTGAAGCTTTCTTT,CASSLVSRVNTEAFF
TRBV30,TRBJ1-1,.,TRBD1,TGTGCCTGGAGTGGGACAGGGAACACTGAAGCTTTCTTT,CAWSGTGNTEAFF
TRBV10-1,TRBJ2-1,.,TRBD2,TGCGCCAGCAGTGAGCGGGGGGGGACCTACAATGAGCAGTTCTTC,CASSERGGTYNEQFF
TRBV6-9,TRBJ2-7,few,TRBD1,TGTGCCAGCAGTTATTGGACAGGGGTTTACGAGCAGTACTTC,CASSYWTGVYEQYF
TRBV12-2,TRBJ1-3,.,.,TGTGCAAGTCGCTTACCCCCACAGGGATACCCTGGAAACACCATATATTTT,CASRLPPQGYPGNTIYF
TRBV10-3,TRBJ1-1,.,TRBD1,TGTGCCATCAGTGAGCCCAGGACAGGGGACACTGAAGCTTTCTTT,CAISEPRTGDTEAFF
TRBV5-1,TRBJ2-1,.,TRBD2,TGCGCCAGCAGCTTGGTCCTAGCGGGATATAGTGAGCAGTTCTTC,CASSLVLAGYSEQFF
TRBV7-8,TRBJ2-1,.,TRBD2,TGTGCCAGCAGCTTAGATCTAGCGGGGTTATCCTACAATGAGCAGTTCTTC,CASSLDLAGLSYNEQFF
TRBV4-1,TRBJ2-3,.,TRBD2,TGCGCCAGCAGCCAAGACCGTCTAGCGGGATACTACACAGATACGCAGTATTTT,CASSQDRLAGYYTDTQYF
TRBV21-1,TRBJ1-2,.,.,TGTGCCAGCCGGCCGGAGTGGGGCTATGGCTACACCTTC,CASRPEWGYGYTF
TRBV6-1,TRBJ1-2,once,.,TGTGCCAGCAGTGAATACGGAGAGAACTATGGCTACACCTTC,CASSEYGENYGYTF
TRBV28,TRBJ2-3,.,.,TGTGCCAGCAGTTTTTCCTCCCGGGGCACAGATACGCAGTATTTT,CASSFSSRGTDTQYF
TRBV28,TRBJ1-4,.,TRBD1,TGTGCCAGCAGCAAAAGGGGTTCACAGGGGGAACTGTTTTTT,CASSKRGSQGELFF
TRBV19,TRBJ2-6,.,.,TGTGCCAGTACCACCGACAGCTCTGGGGCCAACGTCCTGACTTTC,CASTTDSSGANVLTF
TRBV25-1,TRBJ1-2,.,TRBD1,TGTGCCAGCAGTTTAGGGACAGGCCCCCACTATGGCTACACCTTC,CASSLGTGPHYGYTF
TRBV29-1,TRBJ2-1,.,TRBD2,TGCAGCGTTGTAGGGACTAGGAATCACAATGAGCAGTTCTTC,CSVVGTRNHNEQFF
TRBV5-6,TRBJ1-3,.,.,TGTGCCAGCAGCTTAGGGGCGTCTGGAAACACCATATATTTT,CASSLGASGNTIYF
TRBV2,TRBJ2-1,.,TRBD2,TGTGCCAGCAGTGACCCGGGACTAGCGACCAACTACAATGAGCAGTTCTTC,CASSDPGLATNYNEQFF
TRBV5-1,TRBJ2-7,.,TRBD1,TGCGCCAGCAGCTTCGGGACAGGGTCCTACGAGCAGTACTTC,CASSFGTGSYEQYF
TRBV7-8,TRBJ2-2,.,TRBD1,TGTGCCAGCAGCTTCGGGACAGTTAACACCGGGGAGCTGTTTTTT,CASSFGTVNTGELFF
TRBV30,TRBJ1-1,.,.,TGTGCCTGGAGTTGGGTTGGGCCCCTGGGGGCTTTCTTT,CAWSWVGPLGAFF
TRBV13,TRBJ2-3,.,.,TGTGCCAGCAGCTTAGAGCCTATGAACACAGATACGCAGTATTTT,CASSLEPMNTDTQYF
TRBV27,TRBJ2-3,once,TRBD2,TGTGCCAGCAGTTTCCTTGGCGGGAGGGCGACAGATACGCAGTATTTT,CASSFLGGRATDTQYF
TRBV15,TRBJ2-2,.,TRBD2,TGTGCCACCAGCAGATCTTTAAGTAGGACTAGCGGGAGGGGGCCCGGGGAGCTGTTTTTT,CATSRSLSRTSGRGPGELFF
TRBV30,TRBJ1-2,.,TRBD1,TGTGCCTGGAGTGGACAGGGAGAAGGCTACACCTTC,CAWSGQGEGYTF
TRBV10-3,TRBJ1-1,.,TRBD1,TGTGCCGGATCCGGGACAGGGAACACTGAAGCTTTCTTT,CAGSGTGNTEAFF
TRBV7-8,TRBJ2-7,.,TRBD1,TGTGCCAGCAGCTTAGGACAGGGCATCGAGCAGTACTTC,CASSLGQGIEQYF